This is a list of T cell receptor beta chains from one sample in a study of cytomegalovirus exposure and HLA in healthy donors. Clones were sequenced by immunoSEQ multiplex PCR, and TCRdb holds only the in-frame ones, with some missing. Among 150,000 to 180,000 clones, about 88% were seen once, and the ten largest hold 20% to 25%. The sequencing input was PBMCs. These receptors were taken from a young man in good health and CMV-seropositive. Each CDR3 is given without its conserved first and last residue. A D gene is named only where the DNA matches it firmly.

CDR3 protein | J gene | D gene | V gene
ASSLTLLSEAF | TRBJ1-1 | NA | TRBV5-1
ASSLAFAANYGYT | TRBJ1-2 | NA | TRBV5-4
ASSDTSTGRNGYT | TRBJ1-2 | NA | TRBV9
SVMDSDYGYT | TRBJ1-2 | NA | TRBV29-1
ASSTLAGGVWEQF | TRBJ2-1 | TRBD2 | TRBV19
ASSEWASGAYEQY | TRBJ2-7 | TRBD2 | TRBV10-2
ASTGTSGIFGELF | TRBJ2-2 | TRBD2 | TRBV6-1
ASSLALTANYGYT | TRBJ1-2 | NA | TRBV7-2
ASSVVWAGGDTQY | TRBJ2-3 | TRBD1 | TRBV9
ASSRSGQGYDEQY | TRBJ2-7 | TRBD1 | TRBV4-1
ASSIGGEETQY | TRBJ2-5 | NA | TRBV28
ASSFGTADYGYT | TRBJ1-2 | TRBD1 | TRBV7-9
ASSSDRGLNYGYT | TRBJ1-2 | TRBD1 | TRBV11-2
ASSDGDGSSGNTIY | TRBJ1-3 | NA | TRBV6-1
ASSGRFSILSGNTIY | TRBJ1-3 | NA | TRBV4-1
ASSFSDREAGGYT | TRBJ1-2 | TRBD1 | TRBV27
ASSEKASGGSTDTQY | TRBJ2-3 | TRBD2 | TRBV2
ASSRTGGRETQY | TRBJ2-5 | TRBD1 | TRBV2
ASRRKGGHTEAF | TRBJ1-1 | NA | TRBV7-2
ASKRGTGFGYT | TRBJ1-2 | TRBD1 | TRBV9
ASSYRLAGGTDTQY | TRBJ2-3 | TRBD2 | TRBV6-5
ASRLAGGSYEQY | TRBJ2-7 | TRBD2 | TRBV2
ASSSTGRGDIQY | TRBJ2-4 | NA | TRBV7-9
ASSQGAGEQF | TRBJ2-1 | TRBD1 | TRBV6-1
ASSKGTAGPSYEQY | TRBJ2-7 | NA | TRBV21-1
ASSVDGAADTQY | TRBJ2-3 | NA | TRBV9
ASSKTGDYGYT | TRBJ1-2 | TRBD1 | TRBV19
ASSPAGVPSSYEQY | TRBJ2-7 | NA | TRBV7-2
AISESPTTNTGELF | TRBJ2-2 | NA | TRBV10-3
ASRPGGGQPQH | TRBJ1-5 | TRBD1 | TRBV6-1
AWTPRGSSGTQY | TRBJ2-3 | NA | TRBV30
ASSSGSIQY | TRBJ2-4 | NA | TRBV11-2
AGPPKRAGVTGELF | TRBJ2-2 | TRBD2 | TRBV23-1
ASSLGQGATEAF | TRBJ1-1 | TRBD1 | TRBV6-5
ASSRRVGYTEAF | TRBJ1-1 | NA | TRBV6-1
ASSPGWTEQETQY | TRBJ2-5 | NA | TRBV9
ASSLSSSSEQF | TRBJ2-1 | NA | TRBV7-9
ASSPRGSGYT | TRBJ1-2 | TRBD1 | TRBV7-2
ASSPPGLAGVVETQY | TRBJ2-5 | TRBD2 | TRBV18
ASSQVDLSSPLH | TRBJ1-6 | NA | TRBV4-1
ASSLTDTGELF | TRBJ2-2 | NA | TRBV7-8
ASSPGLAVDTQY | TRBJ2-3 | TRBD2 | TRBV5-1
ASSLALAGAGSYNEQF | TRBJ2-1 | TRBD2 | TRBV5-1
ASSLDRGLGEKLF | TRBJ1-4 | TRBD1 | TRBV7-2
SAMQVETQY | TRBJ2-5 | NA | TRBV20-1
ASSDSLRNSYNEQF | TRBJ2-1 | NA | TRBV6-4
ASSLGSGVAAQY | TRBJ2-5 | TRBD2 | TRBV7-2
ASTAGQTYEQY | TRBJ2-7 | NA | TRBV5-1
ASSLERSYEQY | TRBJ2-7 | NA | TRBV7-2
ASSPGVPSYEQY | TRBJ2-7 | NA | TRBV5-6
ASSFVLRFRGSMNTEAF | TRBJ1-1 | NA | TRBV12-1
ASSAPTSGGGAEQF | TRBJ2-1 | TRBD2 | TRBV13
ASQKWVQGSTEAF | TRBJ1-1 | NA | TRBV6-5
ASSIGHAPVF | TRBJ2-2 | NA | TRBV18
ASSPGGTGREKLF | TRBJ1-4 | TRBD1 | TRBV6-5
ASSLVVGAPSNEQF | TRBJ2-1 | NA | TRBV7-9